The sequence of this T cell receptor (beta chain) was determined in a study of blood T cell repertoires in COVID-19. The germline gives CDR1 MGHRA, CDR2 YSYEKL. The CDR3 has 15 amino acids. The V and J ends lost 5 bases and 7 bases respectively, with 15 bases between them. The assay was immunoSEQ multiplex PCR, and TCRdb's table has in-frame clones only and misses some. The sample has approximately 200,000 clones, roughly 81% seen once. The rearrangement links TRBV4-1 to TRBJ1-6; TRBD1 might be the D (5 bases). The receptor's source is a woman of 80 years or more with COVID-19, enrolled during active disease. The sample was peripheral blood. CDR3 protein: CASSTRLTVNSPLHF. The CDR3 nucleotides read TGCGCCAGCAGCACCCGCTTGACAGTAAATTCACCCCTCCACTTT.